This record concerns one T cell receptor (beta chain) sequence. Its target antigen remains unknown. No per-base quality is available; no much larger clone lies one base away. The data are from a study of blood T cell repertoires in COVID-19 (dated by TCRdb to the early 2020s). Study-level background: Samples from collaborators originated in the United States, Italy and Spain and spanned both the acute and convalescent phases of COVID-19. Subjects who had been exposed to COVID-19, were actively infected with it, or had recovered from it provided the deeply sampled blood TCRbeta repertoires that made up the dataset. The prospective study material was composed of cDNA or gDNA derived from T cells, B-cell-depleted T cells, or PBMCs. Where available, HLA class I and class II types were obtained from metadata supplied by the sample provider rather than from assay-based typing. The repertoires were made available in a free public database intended to serve as a resource for research on the immune response to SARS-CoV-2. The samples were drawn from two sources: the first 160 participants of the ongoing ImmuneRACE study, and about 1,300 subjects contributed by 6 global collaborators. Sample metadata almost always included a de-identified subject ID, COVID-19 status, age in years and sex.

The CDR3 covers 18 residues, taking in both the cysteine and the phenylalanine. Of all the DNA, just the CDR3 is kept, 54 bases in frame from base 1. Based on the germline V gene, the CDR1 and CDR2 sequences are MDHEN and SYDVKM. Trimming takes 4 bases off V and 3 bases off J; junction bases not matched to a gene: 14. The immunoSEQ Assay, a bias-controlled multiplex PCR, was used to amplify TCRbeta CDR3 regions from genomic DNA. The original methods were these. Nucleated cell counts per sample were estimated from amplification of reference gene primers within the assay. To quantify the absolute abundance of each unique TCRbeta CDR3 rearrangement, sequence reads were collapsed and filtered. For each sample, productive Simpson clonality was calculated as the square root of Simpson's diversity index across productive rearrangements. Held by TCRdb, this immuneACCESS table contains in-frame sequences only and omits some clones. Under half of the omission traces to an unresolved V gene where checked; the cause of the rest is unknown. Clone size and the V and J calls come from that table; the DNA yielded D and trimming. Across this sample there are 130,000 to 150,000 clones, with roughly 90% seen only once. The ten largest clones represent roughly 10% of the sample.

What the research found in general, with its limitations: The quantity of clinical and demographic metadata differed by source and by participant and was supplied without curation.

Collaborating institutions collected whole blood in K2EDTA tubes following their own protocols. For TCRbeta analysis, collaborator samples were shipped as frozen whole blood, as isolated PBMCs, or as DNA extracted from either sample type. The V gene is TRBV28 and the J gene is TRBJ2-1; 8 middle bases align to TRBD2. The sequence came from a man aged 45 to 65 with active or convalescent COVID-19. The sample taken for sequencing was peripheral blood. The DNA reads as follows: TGTGCCAGCAGTTCCGCCCACCCTCTGAGCGGGAGCTACAATGAGCAGTTCTTC. Its amino acids are CASSSAHPLSGSYNEQFF. Outside the CDR3, residues come from the reference TRBV28 and TRBJ2-1 proteins, so the full variable domain is: DVKVTQSSRYLVKRTGEKVFLECVQDMDHENMFWYRQDPGLGLRLIYFSYDVKMKEKGDIPEGYSVSREKKERFSLILESASTNQTSMYLCASSSAHPLSGSYNEQFFGPGTRLTVL.